This entry concerns a single T cell receptor beta chain. The antigen remains unidentified. TCRdb's table, derived via immunoSEQ multiplex PCR, lists solely in-frame clones and lacks some. The data hold about 16,000 clones, with approximately 70% observed a single time. This specimen belongs to a study of tumor-infiltrating lymphocytes in localized non-small cell lung cancer. Study as a whole: Patients included smokers and never-smokers with various histologies, some sampled after neoadjuvant chemotherapy. From each patient, both tumor and uninvolved lung, non-adjacent to tumor, were sampled. General study findings and limits: TCRbeta sequencing showed higher T cell infiltration in tumors than uninvolved lung. Technical variation could not be separated from intratumor heterogeneity here.

There are 14 residues in the CDR3. V was shortened by 0 bases and J by 7 bases, with 10 bases between the two germline ends. CDR1 is LGHNA and CDR2 is YSLEER in the germline V gene. This TCR derives from a human donor with non-small cell lung cancer. V gene TRBV4-3 combines with J gene TRBJ1-3, with no clear D. The sequenced sample was lung tumor tissue. The CDR3: CASSQELIGNTIYF. CDR3 DNA sequence: TGCGCCAGCAGCCAAGAGTTGATAGGGAACACCATATATTTT.